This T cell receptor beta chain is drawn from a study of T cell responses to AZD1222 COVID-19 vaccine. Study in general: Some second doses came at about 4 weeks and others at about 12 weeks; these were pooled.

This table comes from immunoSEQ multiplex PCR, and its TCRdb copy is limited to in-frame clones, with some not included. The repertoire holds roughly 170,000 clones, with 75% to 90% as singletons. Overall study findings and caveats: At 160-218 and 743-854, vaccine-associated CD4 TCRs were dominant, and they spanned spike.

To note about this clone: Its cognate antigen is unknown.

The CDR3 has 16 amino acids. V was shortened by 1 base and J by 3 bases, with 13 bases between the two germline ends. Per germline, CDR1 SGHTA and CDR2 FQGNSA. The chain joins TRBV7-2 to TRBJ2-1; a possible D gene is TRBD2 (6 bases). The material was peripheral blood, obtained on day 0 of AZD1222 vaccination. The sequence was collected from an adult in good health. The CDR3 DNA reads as TGTGCCAGCAGCTTAGGGGGCGGGACCCACTACAATGAGCAGTTCTTC. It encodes CASSLGGGTHYNEQFF. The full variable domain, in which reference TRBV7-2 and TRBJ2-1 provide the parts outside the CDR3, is GAGVSQSPSNKVTEKGKDVELRCDPISGHTALYWYRQSLGQGLEFLIYFQGNSAPDKSGLPSDRFSAERTGGSVSTLTIQRTQQEDSAVYLCASSLGGGTHYNEQFFGPGTRLTVL.